This TCR beta chain derives from a study of cytomegalovirus exposure and HLA in healthy donors. This CDR3 contains 16 residues. Germline-derived CDR1 and CDR2 are LGHNA and YNFKEQ. The junction had 2 bases not matched to a gene; V was cut back by 4 bases and J by 1 base. The PCR had 60 Vbeta and 13 Jbeta primers. Here immunoSEQ multiplex PCR was the method, and the copy in TCRdb shows in-frame clones only, minus some. The repertoire holds roughly 200,000 clones, more than 60% seen once, with approximately 1.5% in the top ten. The sequenced sample consisted of PBMCs. V is TRBV4-2 and J is TRBJ2-2; 11 bases map to TRBD2. This TCR came from a man in his forties or fifties in good health and CMV-seronegative. The CDR3 loop reads CASSPGLAGNTGELFF. CDR3 DNA sequence: TGTGCCAGCAGCCCTGGACTAGCGGGGAACACCGGGGAGCTGTTTTTT.